This T cell receptor (beta chain) appears in the sequencing data of a study of T cells in Graves' hyperthyroidism and ophthalmopathy. General study results and limits: Ophthalmopathy cases were set apart from stable hyperthyroidism by a 13 V-J model.

In regard to this clonotype: Its antigen is as yet unknown.

The germline gives CDR1 SNHLY, CDR2 FYNNEI. V was pared by 8 bases and J by 5 bases, with 17 bases between. This CDR3 comprises 14 residues. Newly diagnosed hyperthyroidism, duration under 2 months, in patients aged 18 to 65. Exclusion of patients followed from uncontrolled infection, other autoimmune disease, pregnancy or lactation. The TCR beta CDR3 regions underwent amplification using RNA transcripts as the source. RT-PCR in the first round (using the HTBI primer set) targeted the TCR CDR3. TCRdb independently ran MiXCR on the multiplex PCR reads; one entry per CDR3 protein. Altogether 530,000 or so distinct CDR3 sequences are present, 40% to 55% being singletons, with the ten largest covering about 7.8%.

What was sequenced was peripheral blood or thyroid tissue (not recorded which). This clonotype was obtained from a woman aged 18-29 years with Graves' hyperthyroidism. The rearrangement uses TRBV2 and TRBJ2-3; D is perhaps TRBD2 (6 bases). This CDR3 reads CASGGLPVGDTQYF. In DNA, the CDR3 is TGTGCCAGCGGGGGACTCCCCGTCGGAGATACGCAGTATTTT. Full variable domain (outside the CDR3, taken from reference TRBV2 and TRBJ2-3): EPEVTQTPSHQVTQMGQEVILRCVPISNHLYFYWYRQILGQKVEFLVSFYNNEISEKSEIFDDQFSVERPDGSNFTLKIRSTKLEDSAMYFCASGGLPVGDTQYFGPGTRLTVL.